This T cell receptor beta chain was recovered during a study of blood T cell repertoires in COVID-19. Study-level information: The United States, Italy and Spain supplied acute and convalescent COVID-19 samples. Nucleic acid was either cDNA or gDNA, and it came from T cells, B-cell-depleted T cells, or PBMCs.

V lost 0 bases and J lost 2; bases outside the gene matches: 7. Germline-derived CDR1 and CDR2 are SGHDN and FVKESK. The CDR3 is 16 residues long. In Seattle, patients joined the study during active infection and were tracked longitudinally. In the study's own analysis: Estimates of nucleated cell counts were drawn from the amplification of reference gene primers. Profiled with immunoSEQ multiplex PCR; TCRdb holds only in-frame clones, not every one. The DNA gave D and trimming, while V, J and clone size come from that table. The table has some 220,000 clones, approximately 86% seen once. Sequenced: peripheral blood. This sequence originates from a woman in her 30s with COVID-19, enrolled during active disease. This chain joins TRBV14 and TRBJ2-7; TRBD2 aligns across 7 bases. CDR3 region: CASSQERSSGTYEQYF. The CDR3 region has the DNA TGTGCCAGCAGCCAAGAAAGGAGCAGCGGGACCTACGAGCAGTACTTC.